One T cell receptor (beta chain) is described in this entry. Its target antigen remains unknown. Nothing much larger sits one base from this clone, and base qualities are not available. Sequences MNHEY (CDR1) and SMNVEV (CDR2) are obtained from the germline V gene (reference sequence). V and J lose 3 bases and 9 bases, and a span of 17 bases separates them. The CDR3 contains 14 residues, cysteine and phenylalanine counted. Only the CDR3 DNA is retained, 42 bases long and in frame from the first base. Library preparation employed the immunoSEQ multiplex PCR assay. RNA was extracted from all samples and reverse transcribed into cDNA, which served as template for TCR sequencing. SuperScript III was used for first-strand cDNA synthesis, primed with a 2:1 mix of oligo-dT and random hexamers. A synthetic immune receptor repertoire was used to measure amplification bias, and any remaining bias was corrected computationally. Under the source paper's analysis protocol: Raw reads were preprocessed to remove errors, and CDR3 was defined by IMGT conventions from the conserved cysteine to phenylalanine. To get clonality, Shannon entropy was normalized by log2 of the number of productive unique TCRs and the result was subtracted from 1. Whether scalp clones were CD4 or CD8 was inferred by matching scalp TCRbeta sequences against CD4 and CD8 repertoires sorted from blood. TCRdb holds this immuneACCESS table with in-frame rearrangements only. Some clones are missing; in checked studies, unresolved V genes explain under half, and the rest has no known cause. The V and J calls and the clone size are those of that table, but D and trimming were determined from the DNA. For this sample there are 150,000 to 200,000 clones; under 70% appear just once. Around 0.9% of the sample belongs to the ten largest clones.

The sample belongs to a study of CD8+ T cells in alopecia areata (dated by TCRdb to the late 2010s). About the investigation overall: Treated patients were enrolled in an open-label pilot trial of oral tofacitinib at 5 to 10 mg twice daily for moderate-to-severe alopecia areata. Patients stayed on tofacitinib for 6 to 18 months and then had 6 months of follow-up off drug so that delayed response and recurrence could be assessed. Disease severity in treated patients was measured with the SALT score, which quantifies the percentage of affected scalp surface area. High-throughput TCRbeta sequencing was used to examine T cell clonal expansion in alopecia areata in both the C3H/HeJ mouse model and human patients. Human TCRbeta sequencing covered scalp tissue and sorted CD4+ and CD8+ peripheral blood T cells from patchy and totalis/universalis alopecia areata patients and healthy controls. Biopsies were taken from tofacitinib-treated patients at baseline and again at 4 and 24 weeks into treatment, and several of those patients also had a later scalp biopsy. Clonality in the scalp was compared among normal scalp (n=4), patchy alopecia areata scalp (n=8), and alopecia totalis/universalis scalp (n=8). RNA came from the PAXgene miRNA kit for fixed scalp, the miRNeasy kit for PBMCs, and the RNeasy kit for mouse skin. TCRbeta CDR3 regions were amplified by immunoSEQ multiplex PCR with 35 Vbeta forward and 13 Jbeta reverse primers. Overall study outcomes, separate from this receptor: Tofacitinib significantly lowered scalp clonality and the number of expanded CD8+ clones among the top 100 scalp clones. During tofacitinib treatment, many expanded lesional clones remained in scalp and blood, and this persistence may partly explain relapse after treatment is stopped. The treated cohort was small, with a single nonresponder, so links between baseline CD8+ expansion and response need larger studies. Compared with normal scalp, lesional scalp, particularly in alopecia totalis/universalis, had higher clonality and more expanded CD8+ clones, which suggests antigenic drive. TCR sequences shared between patients were less clear than in mice, possibly partly because of HLA diversity in the patient population. Scalp TCR repertoire analysis is complicated because resident alphabeta T cells in normal human skin are also sequenced, whereas mouse skin is dominated by gammadelta T cells.

This specimen's time point label, per the study, means: about four weeks on oral tofacitinib. The sample's treatment or condition label is to be understood as: oral pan-JAK inhibitor, 5-10 mg twice daily. Lesional scalp punch biopsies and peripheral blood were obtained from alopecia areata patients. PBMCs were isolated by density centrifugation and stained for CD3, CD4 and CD8, and CD4+ and CD8+ T cells were sorted on a FACSAria. The chain couples TRBV27 to TRBJ1-2; matching of 6 bases hints at TRBD1 as the D gene. The starting material was CD4+ T cells sorted from blood, obtained at week 4, from a patient treated with tofacitinib. This receptor was identified in a human donor with alopecia areata. The CDR3 region has the sequence CASSLSRQVVSYTF. Read as DNA, the sequence is TGTGCCAGCAGTTTGTCGCGACAGGTTGTCAGCTACACCTTC.